The 21 T cell receptor beta chains reported below all come from one sample, sequenced in a study of CD8 T cells in Susac syndrome. RNA in amounts of roughly 0.5 to 1 ug was reverse transcribed with random hexamers. TCRdb recomputed calls from the immunoSEQ multiplex PCR reads with MiXCR, one row per CDR3 protein. Of tens of thousands of distinct CDR3 sequences listed, approximately 93% are singletons. Sequencing was performed on CD8+ T cells from PBMCs. The receptors originated from a human donor with Susac syndrome.

The chain is built from TRBV4-1 and TRBJ2-7, with D perhaps assigned TRBD1 or TRBD2 (6 bases each). Germline CDR1 reads MGHRA; CDR2 reads YSYEKL. This CDR3 region has 14 residues. The V gene lost 8 bases and the J gene lost 2 bases, with 16 bases spanning the gap. The CDR3: CASRLGGGPYEQYF. The CDR3 nucleotides read TGCGCCAGCCGGCTAGGAGGGGGGCCCTACGAGCAGTACTTC.

The V and J genes are TRBV20-1 and TRBJ2-7; TRBD1 aligns across 8 bases. Germline CDR1 is DFQATT and CDR2 is SNEGSKA (reference sequence). V lost 3 bases to trimming and J lost 1 base; unmatched junction nucleotides: 5. This CDR3 comprises 14 residues. CDR3: CSASGRDRSYEQYF. CDR3 nucleotides: TGCAGTGCTAGTGGTAGGGACAGGTCCTACGAGCAGTACTTC.

V usage is TRBV5-1 and J usage is TRBJ1-1, with 9 bases lining up with TRBD1. Trimming removed 4 bases from V and 6 bases from J; junction bases left unmatched: 4. Per the germline V gene, CDR1 is SGHRS and CDR2 is YFSETQ. The CDR3 has 13 amino acids. The CDR3 here is CASSMWDRAEAFF. DNA for the CDR3: TGCGCCAGCAGCATGTGGGACAGGGCTGAAGCTTTCTTT.

The rearrangement joins TRBV5-6 to TRBJ2-2; tentatively, D is TRBD2 (6 bases). Trimming removed 3 bases from V and 6 bases from J, with 12 bases in between. The CDR3 runs to 14 residues. Germline CDR1 SGHDT, CDR2 YYEEEE. The CDR3 DNA reads as TGTGCCAGCAGCTGGAGGGTTTCGGCCGGGGAGCTGTTTTTT. This gives the protein CASSWRVSAGELFF.

The chain has TRBV12-3 or TRBV12-4 and TRBJ2-5; tentatively, D is TRBD2 (6 bases). This CDR3 contains 13 residues. Trimming cost V 5 bases and J 5 bases, with 12 bases left between them. The chain's CDR3 is CASSLTSTETQYF. CDR3 nucleotides: TGTGCCAGCAGTCTTACTAGCACGGAGACCCAGTACTTC.

CDR3: CASSQDGGQGTDTQYF. CDR3 sequence (DNA): TGCGCCAGCAGCCAAGATGGGGGACAGGGCACAGATACGCAGTATTTT. This rearrangement joins TRBV4-1 to TRBJ2-3; TRBD1 agrees at 8 bases. The CDR3 spans 16 residues. Germline CDR1 is MGHRA and CDR2 is YSYEKL. Trimming at V came to 0 bases and at J to 1 base, leaving 3 bases not matched to a gene.

This chain joins TRBV20-1 and TRBJ1-5; 7 bases match TRBD1. Looked up from germline, CDR1 is DFQATT and CDR2 is SNEGSKA (reference sequence). The CDR3 has 17 amino acids. V dropped 0 bases and J dropped 0; count of bases not matched to a gene: 8. CDR3 sequence reads: CSARETGLRHSNQPQHF. The CDR3 DNA sequence: TGCAGTGCTAGAGAGACAGGGCTTAGGCATAGCAATCAGCCCCAGCATTTT.

The chain joins TRBV6-1 to TRBJ2-7; D is possibly TRBD1 or TRBD2 (5 bases each). The V gene's germline CDR1 is MNHNS and CDR2 SASEGT. Trimming took off 8 bases at V and 4 bases at J, with 12 bases between the two ends. There are 12 residues in the CDR3. The CDR3 loop is CASGTRGYEQYF. DNA for the CDR3: TGTGCCAGCGGGACGAGAGGGTACGAGCAGTACTTC.

The chain carries TRBV29-1 and TRBJ2-4, with 7 bases identical to TRBD2. There are 17 residues in the CDR3. Germline-derived CDR1 and CDR2 are SQVTM and ANQGSEA. The trim removed 0 bases at V and 0 bases at J, leaving 8 bases unmatched. In nucleotides, the CDR3 is TGCAGCGTTGAAGATTGGGAGGGTAACCTAGCCAAAAACATTCAGTACTTC. This encodes CSVEDWEGNLAKNIQYF.

The V and J genes are TRBV6-2 or TRBV6-3 and TRBJ2-7; D unresolved. The CDR3 extends over 13 amino acids. Trimming pared 6 bases from V and 0 bases from J, leaving 9 bases between. Germline loops: CDR1 MNHEY, CDR2 SVGEGT. In DNA form, the CDR3 reads TGTGCCAGCAGCCCTCGGCTCTCCTACGAGCAGTACTTC. Residues: CASSPRLSYEQYF.

This chain connects TRBV12-3 or TRBV12-4 to TRBJ2-7; 9 bases line up with TRBD1. V gave up 4 bases and J gave up 5 bases; unmatched junction bases: 9. The CDR3 has 15 amino acids. The CDR3 loop reads CASSSPGTGRNEQYF. The DNA of the CDR3 is TGTGCCAGCAGTTCCCCTGGGACAGGGAGGAACGAGCAGTACTTC.

The J gene is TRBJ2-5, the V gene TRBV7-3; D is tentatively TRBD1 or TRBD2 (6 bases each). Trimming shortened V by 1 base and J by 4 bases, and 10 bases separated the two germline ends. From germline, CDR1 is SGHTA and CDR2 FQGTGA. This CDR3 has 14 amino acids. CDR3 amino acids: CASSLNGGGETQYF. In DNA form, the CDR3 reads TGTGCCAGCAGCTTAAACGGGGGCGGAGAGACCCAGTACTTC.

CDR3 loop: CASSGTGNIQYF. Written as DNA, the CDR3 is TGTGCCAGCAGCGGGACAGGGAACATTCAGTACTTC. The chain couples TRBV6-6 to TRBJ2-4; 9 bases are shared with TRBD1. Germline loops: CDR1 MNHNY, CDR2 SVGAGI (reference sequence). V dropped 6 bases and J dropped 7; count of bases not matched to a gene: 1. The CDR3 has 12 amino acids.

This chain links TRBV28 with TRBJ1-5, with TRBD1 identical over 7 bases. This CDR3 is 14 amino acids long. Germline V CDR1 and CDR2: MDHEN, SYDVKM. The junction had 5 bases not matched to a gene; V was cut back by 5 bases and J by 4 bases. The CDR3 loop reads CASSLRTGNQPQHF. The CDR3 coding sequence is TGTGCCAGCAGTCTCCGGACAGGAAATCAGCCCCAGCATTTT.

The V gene is TRBV12-3 or TRBV12-4, the J gene TRBJ2-1; maybe TRBD2 (5 bases). Trimming took off 6 bases at V and 9 bases at J, with 12 bases between the two ends. The length of the CDR3 is 12 residues. The CDR3 region is CASRPPSGEQFF. The DNA of the CDR3 is TGTGCCAGCAGACCCCCCAGCGGTGAGCAGTTCTTC.

In its sample, this clonotype was seen once. V is TRBV2 and J is TRBJ1-5; weak D call: TRBD1 (6 bases). Looked up from germline, CDR1 is SNHLY and CDR2 is FYNNEI. This CDR3 has 13 amino acids. V lost 7 bases, J lost 7 bases, and 14 bases lay in between. As DNA, the CDR3 is TGTGCCAGCATGGGGGCCTTTTCCCAGCCCCAGCATTTT. Encoded protein: CASMGAFSQPQHF.

The chain links TRBV4-1 to TRBJ1-2; D is unclear. The length of the CDR3 is 12 residues. Trimming took 1 base from V and 6 from J, leaving 6 bases between them. Germline V gives CDR1 MGHRA, CDR2 YSYEKL. As DNA, the CDR3 is TGCGCCAGCAGCCAAGGGAGGGATGGCTACACCTTC. Protein: CASSQGRDGYTF.

The CDR3 nucleotides read TGTGCCAGCAGTTTTCCAGGGACCTACGAGCAGTACTTC. Amino acid sequence: CASSFPGTYEQYF. The chain is built from TRBV12-3 or TRBV12-4 and TRBJ2-7; possible D gene TRBD1, 5 bases. V was shortened by 3 bases and J by 2 bases, with 8 bases between the two germline ends. The CDR3 has 13 amino acids.

This sequence joins TRBV20-1 and TRBJ2-7; no firm D call. The V gene's germline CDR1 is DFQATT and CDR2 SNEGSKA (reference sequence). The CDR3 loop spans 16 amino acids. Trimming cost V 1 base and J 3 bases, with 19 bases left between them. In DNA form, the CDR3 reads TGCAGTGCTAGAGGGGTTGCGGCAGTCAAGGACTACGAGCAGTACTTC. This codes for CSARGVAAVKDYEQYF.

The chain joins TRBV4-1 to TRBJ2-5, with unresolved D. The CDR3 consists of 12 residues. V lost 0 bases and J lost 2, with 1 base in between. The germline gives CDR1 MGHRA, CDR2 YSYEKL. This CDR3 is CASSQEQETQYF. For the CDR3, the DNA is TGCGCCAGCAGCCAAGAACAAGAGACCCAGTACTTC.

The chain has TRBV6-5 and TRBJ2-7; weak D call: TRBD1 (6 bases). The V gene's germline CDR1 is MNHEY and CDR2 SVGAGI. Trimming removed 0 bases from V and 5 bases from J, with 14 bases in between. The CDR3 runs 15 residues. The CDR3 reads CASSYSAGDVNEQYF. The CDR3 DNA sequence: TGTGCCAGCAGTTACTCGGCAGGGGACGTCAACGAGCAGTACTTC.